This T cell receptor (beta chain) was identified during a study of cytomegalovirus exposure and HLA in healthy donors. Study results and limitations: A reported reduction in N-insertions relative to the roughly 710-donor mean was seen in an Asian-associated ancestry cluster in a later analysis. Indistinguishability led to the exclusion of some V segments, TRBV6-2 and TRBV6-3 included. CMV serostatus was the only immune exposure information that was available.

As to this clone: Antigen: not known. This specimen includes other DNA sequences encoding the same CDR3.

The PCR contained 60 Vbeta and 13 Jbeta primers. Generated by immunoSEQ multiplex PCR, the TCRdb table keeps only in-frame clones and is missing some. The sample features tens of thousands of clones, with about 3.8% in its top ten. The CDR3 is 12 amino acids. The germline CDR1 and CDR2 sequences are MDHEN and SYDVKM. Trimming took 7 bases from V and 7 from J; bases not matched to a gene: 7. The chain recombines TRBV28 with TRBJ2-7; 7 bases fit TRBD2. This TCR was sampled from a female donor in good health and CMV-seropositive. Sequenced sample: PBMCs. The chain's CDR3 is CASTSTGGEQYF. CDR3 in DNA: TGTGCCAGCACCTCTACGGGGGGAGAGCAGTACTTC.